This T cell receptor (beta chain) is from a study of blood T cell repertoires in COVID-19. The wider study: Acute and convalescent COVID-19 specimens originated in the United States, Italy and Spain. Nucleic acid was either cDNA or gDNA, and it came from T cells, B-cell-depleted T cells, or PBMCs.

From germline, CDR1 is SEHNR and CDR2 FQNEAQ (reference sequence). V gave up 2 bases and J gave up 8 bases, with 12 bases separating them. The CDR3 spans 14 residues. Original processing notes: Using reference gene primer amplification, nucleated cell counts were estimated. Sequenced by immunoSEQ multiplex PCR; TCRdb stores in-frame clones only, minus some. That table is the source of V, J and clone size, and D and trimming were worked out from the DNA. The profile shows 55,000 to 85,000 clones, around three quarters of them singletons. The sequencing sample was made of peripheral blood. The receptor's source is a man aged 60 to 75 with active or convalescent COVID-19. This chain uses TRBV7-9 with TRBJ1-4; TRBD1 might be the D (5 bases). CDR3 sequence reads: CASSLQGTGEKLFF. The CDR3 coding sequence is TGTGCCAGCAGCTTACAGGGAACCGGAGAAAAACTGTTTTTT.